Shown below are 28 T cell receptor beta chains from a single sample sequenced in a study of blood T cell repertoires in COVID-19. Using immunoSEQ multiplex PCR, the repertoire was profiled, and TCRdb retains in-frame clones only, with some absent. The sample yields 60,000 to 75,000 clones, roughly 91% seen once. The sample comprised peripheral blood. The receptors shown here come from a man aged 50-60 years with active COVID-19.

This clone was found a few times. The V call is TRBV6-1, the J call TRBJ1-2, with D possibly TRBD1 on 6 matching bases. Per germline, CDR1 MNHNS and CDR2 SASEGT. The V end lost 1 base, the J end lost 8 bases, and 11 bases lay between the germline ends. The length of the CDR3 is 13 residues. CDR3: CASSEGWGRGYTF. The CDR3 DNA reads TGTGCCAGCAGTGAAGGTTGGGGGCGCGGCTACACCTTC.

This clone occurred once. This sequence joins TRBV30 and TRBJ2-1; D is possibly TRBD2 (5 bases). The CDR3 consists of 15 residues. Germline lookup yields CDR1 GTSNPN and CDR2 SVGIG (reference sequence). V was shortened by 2 bases and J by 8 bases, with 19 bases between the two germline ends. CDR3 protein: CAWSRLPPTLDEQFF. CDR3 DNA: TGTGCCTGGAGTCGACTACCTCCTACTCTGGATGAGCAGTTCTTC.

The rearrangement uses TRBV5-1 and TRBJ2-3; 9 nucleotides agree with TRBD1. The CDR3 is 17 residues long. Germline lookup yields CDR1 SGHRS and CDR2 YFSETQ. V lost 0 bases and J lost 6; bases outside the gene matches: 11. The CDR3 DNA is TGCGCCAGCAGCTTGGCGCCACGGACAGGGGATGGCGATACGCAGTATTTT. This gives the protein CASSLAPRTGDGDTQYF.

This chain uses TRBV4-1 with TRBJ2-4; D is undetermined. Trimming removed 1 base from V and 0 bases from J, with 16 bases in between. The CDR3 spans 18 residues. The germline CDR1 and CDR2 sequences are MGHRA and YSYEKL. CDR3: CASSQGVLRGLAKNIQYF. CDR3 nucleotide sequence: TGCGCCAGCAGCCAAGGTGTACTTAGAGGCCTAGCCAAAAACATTCAGTACTTC.

V is TRBV4-2 and J is TRBJ2-7; 12 bases map to TRBD2. Germline CDR1 reads LGHNA; CDR2 reads YNFKEQ. Unmatched junction bases numbered 7, after V lost 0 bases and J lost 7 bases. The CDR3 contains 16 residues. The CDR3 loop is CASSQDETSGSIEQYF. For the CDR3, the DNA is TGTGCCAGCAGCCAAGATGAGACTAGCGGGAGTATAGAGCAGTACTTC.

The DNA for the CDR3 is TGTGCCGGACAGGGGGCAAAGGAGACCCAGTACTTC. It encodes CAGQGAKETQYF. This chain uses TRBV19 with TRBJ2-5; TRBD1 matches at 11 bases. The trim removed 11 bases at V and 5 bases at J, leaving 4 bases unmatched. CDR1 and CDR2 from the germline V gene are LNHDA and SQIVND (reference sequence). The CDR3 has 12 residues.

This chain joins TRBV4-3 and TRBJ1-2, with a possible D match to TRBD1 (5 bases). The CDR3 has 14 residues. The germline V gene encodes CDR1 LGHNA and CDR2 YSLEER. V lost 0 bases, J lost 4 bases, and 9 bases lay in between. The CDR3 bases are TGCGCCAGCAGCCAAGATAGGGACTCCTATGGCTACACCTTC. It specifies CASSQDRDSYGYTF.

This clone was counted between two and nine times. CDR3: CASSYSGTGPRTEAFF. As DNA, the CDR3 is TGTGCCAGCAGTTACTCGGGAACAGGGCCAAGGACTGAAGCTTTCTTT. The chain carries TRBV6-2 or TRBV6-3 and TRBJ1-1, with D tentatively TRBD1 (6 bases). The ends were cut back, 0 bases at V and 5 bases at J, with 16 bases in the middle. From germline, CDR1 is MNHEY and CDR2 SVGEGT. The CDR3 totals 16 residues.

The chain joins TRBV15 to TRBJ2-7, with TRBD2 identical over 13 bases. V gave up 4 bases and J gave up 4 bases; unmatched junction bases: 4. The CDR3 is 15 amino acids. In germline, CDR1 is LNHNV, CDR2 YYDKDF (reference sequence). The CDR3 here is CATSTGLAGVYEQYF. Written as DNA, the CDR3 is TGTGCCACCAGCACCGGACTAGCGGGAGTATACGAGCAGTACTTC.

This sequence joins TRBV29-1 and TRBJ2-7, with 9 nucleotides matching TRBD1. CDR3 length: 13 amino acids. V shed 6 bases and J 3 bases; nucleotides not matched to a gene: 6. The germline CDR1 and CDR2 sequences are SQVTM and ANQGSEA. CDR3 nucleotide sequence: TGCAGCGTAGGGACAGGGATTGGCTACGAGCAGTACTTC. Encoded protein: CSVGTGIGYEQYF.

J is TRBJ2-1 and V is TRBV27, with 11 bases lining up with TRBD2. Per germline, CDR1 MNHEY and CDR2 SMNVEV (reference sequence). Trimming cost V 3 bases and J 5 bases; bases outside gene matches: 6. The CDR3 is 16 residues long. The CDR3 here is CASSFDSGGANNEQFF. The DNA for the CDR3 is TGTGCCAGCAGTTTCGATAGCGGGGGGGCTAACAATGAGCAGTTCTTC.

This clone occurred once. V gene TRBV5-1 combines with J gene TRBJ2-7; a possible D gene is TRBD1 (6 bases). Germline CDR1 and CDR2: SGHRS and YFSETQ. The V and J ends lost 6 bases and 4 bases respectively, with 8 bases between them. The CDR3 runs to 11 residues. The CDR3 DNA is TGCGCCAGCAAGGGGGAATACGAGCAGTACTTC. It is translated as CASKGEYEQYF.

This chain links TRBV28 with TRBJ2-7; D is perhaps TRBD2 (6 bases). Germline CDR1 reads MDHEN; CDR2 reads SYDVKM. CDR3 size: 11 residues. V shed 5 bases and J shed 10 bases, with 12 bases lying between them. CDR3 sequence (DNA): TGTGCCAGCAGTACGGGGACTCCCCAGTACTTC. Its translation is CASSTGTPQYF.

The table lists this clone with a count of one. The gene calls are TRBV9 and TRBJ2-5; 11 bases are a match to TRBD2. The V gene end was trimmed by 2 bases and the J gene end by 5 bases; junction bases not matched to a gene: 8. Per the germline V gene, CDR1 is SGDLS and CDR2 is YYNGEE. The CDR3 loop spans 16 amino acids. Written as DNA, the CDR3 is TGTGCCAGCAGCGTGACAACTAGCGGGGGAGGGGAGACCCAGTACTTC. It specifies CASSVTTSGGGETQYF.

This rearrangement joins TRBV4-2 to TRBJ2-7, with D possibly matching TRBD2 (6 bases). V shed 1 base and J shed 5 bases, with 15 bases lying between them. CDR1 LGHNA and CDR2 YNFKEQ come from the germline V gene. The CDR3 has 15 residues. The CDR3 protein is CASSQVEGVRHEQYF. DNA of the CDR3: TGTGCCAGCAGCCAAGTGGAGGGAGTCCGACACGAGCAGTACTTC.

This chain connects TRBV7-6 to TRBJ2-7; the match to TRBD2 covers 14 bases. Germline V gives CDR1 SGHVS, CDR2 FNYEAQ. The CDR3 is 19 amino acids. The junction had 12 bases not matched to a gene; V was cut back by 0 bases and J by 5 bases. The CDR3 is CASSLAPTGTSGSIHEQYF. CDR3 in DNA: TGTGCCAGCAGCTTAGCGCCGACGGGGACTAGCGGGAGTATCCACGAGCAGTACTTC.

The V and J genes are TRBV27 and TRBJ2-3; 11 nucleotides align to TRBD1. The CDR3 spans 15 residues. Germline lookup yields CDR1 MNHEY and CDR2 SMNVEV (reference sequence). V was pared by 4 bases and J by 5 bases, with 5 bases of the junction left unmatched. CDR3 in DNA: TGTGCCAGCAGTTCGGGACAGGGGGTGGTAGATACGCAGTATTTT. Translated: CASSSGQGVVDTQYF.

The V call is TRBV29-1, the J call TRBJ1-1; no definite D call. With 7 bases removed from V and 9 bases from J, the gap between germline ends came to 15 bases. CDR3 length: 11 residues. CDR1 is SQVTM, CDR2 ANQGSEA, per germline. CDR3 residues: CSASQHSKAFF. The CDR3 DNA reads as TGCAGCGCCTCGCAGCACAGTAAAGCTTTCTTT.

The chain couples TRBV4-2 to TRBJ2-1; D remains ambiguous. The CDR3 runs to 14 residues. Germline assignment: CDR1 LGHNA and CDR2 YNFKEQ. Trimming left V 1 base short and J 5 bases short, with 9 bases between. The CDR3 coding sequence is TGTGCCAGCAGCCAAGTCAGAGGTAACAATGAGCAGTTCTTC. The encoded protein is CASSQVRGNNEQFF.

The V call is TRBV7-8, the J call TRBJ1-1; 8 bases fit TRBD1. The CDR3 covers 14 residues. The junction had 6 bases not matched to a gene; V was cut back by 2 bases and J by 7 bases. Germline CDR1 SGHVS, CDR2 FQNEAQ. The CDR3 DNA reads as TGTGCCAGCAGCTTACTCACAGGGGGGCTTGAAGCTTTCTTT. Its protein is CASSLLTGGLEAFF.

The chain recombines TRBV5-1 with TRBJ2-5, with TRBD2 matching over 10 bases. Per germline, CDR1 SGHRS and CDR2 YFSETQ. V dropped 5 bases and J dropped 0; count of bases not matched to a gene: 19. The CDR3 spans 20 residues. The CDR3 loop reads CASRKGTLLAGRGDQETQYF. CDR3 sequence (DNA): TGCGCCAGCAGAAAAGGGACGTTACTAGCGGGACGGGGGGACCAAGAGACCCAGTACTTC. The entire variable domain, with the rest obtained from reference TRBV5-1 and TRBJ2-5, is as follows: KAGVTQTPRYLIKTRGQQVTLSCSPISGHRSVSWYQQTPGQGLQFLFEYFSETQRNKGNFPGRFSGRQFSNSRSEMNVSTLELGDSALYLCASRKGTLLAGRGDQETQYFGPGTRLLVL.

The rearrangement joins TRBV3-1 (or the pseudogene TRBV3-2) to TRBJ2-3; 15 positions match TRBD2. V was pared by 3 bases and J by 5 bases, with 12 bases of the junction left unmatched. CDR1 is LGHDT, CDR2 YNNKEL, per germline (reference sequence). The CDR3 runs to 19 residues. The CDR3 DNA follows: TGTGCCAGCAGCCACCGAACCCGGACTAGCGGGGGGGCTCAAGATACGCAGTATTTT. Translation gives CASSHRTRTSGGAQDTQYF.

As to this clone: Other DNA sequences within the sample encode an identical CDR3. The chain uses TRBV5-1 and TRBJ2-2, with D possibly matching TRBD1 (5 bases). V was trimmed by 0 bases and J by 1 base, leaving 7 bases between them. Germline assignment: CDR1 SGHRS and CDR2 YFSETQ. This CDR3 region has 15 residues. DNA of the CDR3: TGCGCCAGCAGCTTGGGTCAGGGGAACACCGGGGAGCTGTTTTTT. This encodes CASSLGQGNTGELFF.

The chain joins TRBV2 to TRBJ2-7; D unclear. Germline values: CDR1 SNHLY, CDR2 FYNNEI. The V gene lost 8 bases and the J gene lost 7 bases, with 9 bases spanning the gap. There are 10 residues in the CDR3. CDR3 in DNA: TGTGCCAGCCTATTGAGAGAGCAGTACTTC. It codes for CASLLREQYF.

DNA of the CDR3: TGTGCCAGCAGCGTTCCCCAGCGGGGACTAGCGACTTACGAGCAGTACTTC. It encodes CASSVPQRGLATYEQYF. The gene calls are TRBV2 and TRBJ2-7, with TRBD2 matching over 10 bases. The CDR3 covers 17 residues. CDR1 is SNHLY, CDR2 FYNNEI, per germline. V gave up 6 bases and J gave up 4 bases; unmatched junction bases: 15.

V and J are TRBV11-1 and TRBJ2-7, with D tentatively TRBD1 (5 bases). V shed 1 base and J shed 1 base, with 8 bases lying between them. The germline V gene has CDR1 SGHAT and CDR2 FQDESV (reference sequence). The CDR3 length is 14 residues. The CDR3: CASSLEGESYEQYF. DNA for the CDR3: TGTGCCAGCAGCTTAGAAGGGGAATCCTACGAGCAGTACTTC.

CDR3 coding DNA: TGCGCCAGCAGCCAGAGTACCTCGGCTAATGAAAAACTGTTTTTT. As protein: CASSQSTSANEKLFF. The V gene is TRBV4-3, the J gene TRBJ1-4; D remains unclear. The CDR3 extends over 15 amino acids. With 3 bases removed from V and 3 bases from J, the gap between germline ends came to 11 bases. Germline values: CDR1 LGHNA, CDR2 YSLEER.

V and J are TRBV27 and TRBJ1-6, with TRBD1 matching 10 bases. This CDR3 contains 18 residues. Germline V gives CDR1 MNHEY, CDR2 SMNVEV (reference sequence). Trimming took 6 bases from V and 0 from J; bases not matched to a gene: 8. CDR3 sequence reads: CASSHDRGPPSYNSPLHF. CDR3 nucleotides: TGTGCCAGCAGCCACGACAGGGGGCCACCCTCCTATAATTCACCCCTCCACTTT.